The clone carrying this T cell receptor (beta chain) has just a few counts. These data are taken from a study of T cell responses to AZD1222 COVID-19 vaccine. Method: immunoSEQ multiplex PCR; TCRdb's copy keeps in-frame clones and lacks some. This sample carries around 130,000 clones, 70% to 90% of them seen once, and the ten largest clones take about 3%. This clonotype was sampled from an adult who received the AZD1222 COVID-19 vaccine. This sample comprised peripheral blood, obtained 28 days after the second AZD1222 dose.

The CDR3 coding sequence is TGTGCCAGCGGTCGGCAGAGAGATTCACCCCTCCACTTT. Its protein is CASGRQRDSPLHF. The V and J genes are TRBV2 and TRBJ1-6, with D unclear. CDR3 size: 13 residues. Trimming removed 8 bases from V and 8 bases from J, with 13 bases in between. Germline V lookup: CDR1 SNHLY, CDR2 FYNNEI.